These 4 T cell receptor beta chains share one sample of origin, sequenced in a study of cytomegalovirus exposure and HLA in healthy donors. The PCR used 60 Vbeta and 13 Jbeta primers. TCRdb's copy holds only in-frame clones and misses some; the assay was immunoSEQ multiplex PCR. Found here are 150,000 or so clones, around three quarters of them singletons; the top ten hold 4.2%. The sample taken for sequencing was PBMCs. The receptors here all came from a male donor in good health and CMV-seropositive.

The CDR3 sequence is CASSLALDTYNEQFF. The CDR3 DNA is TGTGCCAGCAGCTTAGCCCTGGACACCTACAATGAGCAGTTCTTC. The genes are TRBV7-9 and TRBJ2-1; D possibly corresponds to TRBD1 (5 bases). This CDR3 contains 15 residues. Germline assignment: CDR1 SEHNR and CDR2 FQNEAQ (reference sequence). Trimming took 0 bases from V and 2 from J, leaving 8 bases between them.

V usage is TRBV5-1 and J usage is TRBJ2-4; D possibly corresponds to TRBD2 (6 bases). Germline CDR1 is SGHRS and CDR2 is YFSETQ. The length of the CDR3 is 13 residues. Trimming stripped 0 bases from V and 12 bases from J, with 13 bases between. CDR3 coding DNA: TGCGCCAGCAGCTTGGGGGACTCAAGGAGTCAGTACTTC. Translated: CASSLGDSRSQYF.

The CDR3 reads CASSLGEAGEQYF. The CDR3 bases are TGCGCCAGCAGCTTGGGAGAAGCCGGGGAGCAGTACTTC. V and J are TRBV5-1 and TRBJ2-7; D unresolved. Germline V gene sequence: CDR1 SGHRS, CDR2 YFSETQ. CDR3 length: 13 amino acids. Trimming cost V 0 bases and J 7 bases, with 11 bases left between them.

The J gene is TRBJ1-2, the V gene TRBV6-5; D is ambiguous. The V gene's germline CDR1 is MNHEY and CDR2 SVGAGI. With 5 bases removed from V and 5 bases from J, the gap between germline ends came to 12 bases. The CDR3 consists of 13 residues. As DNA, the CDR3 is TGTGCCAGCAGTGAGGATTCGGCATATGGCTACACCTTC. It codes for CASSEDSAYGYTF.